The 20 T cell receptor beta chains given below trace back to one sample, sequenced in a study of shared clonotypes between healthy human individuals (dated by TCRdb to the early 2020s). To prepare the library, the immunoSEQ multiplex PCR assay was applied. This is the immuneACCESS table as TCRdb keeps it, with only in-frame sequences that have V and J called. A part of the clones is gone; compared with another copy, unresolved V genes explain less than half, and the rest is unexplained. This sample has over a million clones in its table, and around 95% of those were observed once. Over 1% of the sample rests with the top ten. The sequenced sample consisted of naive CD4+ T cells sorted from blood. Taken with the paper, the label for cell subset or site translates to: CD45RA+ positively selected. The receptors come from a man younger than 45 in good health.

The chain is built from TRBV18 and TRBJ2-1; no clear D. V was cut by 6 bases and J by 5 bases, with 11 bases left in between. Germline-derived CDR1 and CDR2 are KGHSH and LQKENI. The CDR3 spans 13 residues. The CDR3 sequence is CASSPGSNNEQFF. The CDR3 bases are TGTGCCAGCTCGCCTGGGTCGAACAATGAGCAGTTCTTC.

The chain is built from TRBV6-5 and TRBJ1-1; TRBD1 agrees at 8 bases. CDR1 MNHEY and CDR2 SVGAGI come from the germline V gene. The CDR3 covers 14 residues. The J segment lost 4 bases and the V segment lost 2 bases, leaving 3 bases of the junction unmatched. CDR3 region: CASSYDRGGTEAFF. Here the CDR3 DNA reads TGTGCCAGCAGTTACGACAGGGGCGGCACTGAAGCTTTCTTT.

DNA of the CDR3: TGTGCCATCAGCGACCAGACTAAACTCTACTCCTACAATGAGCAGTTCTTC. Its protein is CAISDQTKLYSYNEQFF. This chain uses TRBV10-3 with TRBJ2-1; weak D call: TRBD2 (5 bases). CDR3 length: 17 residues. The V end lost 6 bases, the J end lost 0 bases, and 18 bases lay between the germline ends. Per the germline V gene, CDR1 is ENHRY and CDR2 is SYGVKD.

The chain has TRBV7-9 and TRBJ2-1; D unresolved. With 2 bases removed from V and 9 bases from J, the gap between germline ends came to 5 bases. Germline lookup yields CDR1 SEHNR and CDR2 FQNEAQ (reference sequence). This CDR3 contains 11 residues. CDR3 coding DNA: TGTGCCAGCAGCTTAACGGTTGAGCAGTTCTTC. Its translation: CASSLTVEQFF.

The chain joins TRBV27 to TRBJ1-5, with 9 bases identical to TRBD1. This CDR3 is built from 13 residues. The germline CDR1 and CDR2 sequences are MNHEY and SMNVEV (reference sequence). The V and J ends lost 5 bases and 7 bases, in that order; junction bases with no gene match: 3. In DNA, the CDR3 is TGTGCCAGCAGTCGGACAGGGGACCAGCCCCAGCATTTT. This sequence encodes CASSRTGDQPQHF.

The chain has TRBV11-2 and TRBJ2-2; D is possibly TRBD1 or TRBD2 (5 bases each). Germline V gives CDR1 SGHAT, CDR2 FQNNGV. V lost 3 bases and J 5 bases, leaving 13 bases between the germline ends. CDR3 length: 15 amino acids. As DNA, the CDR3 is TGTGCCAGCAGCTTCGGGACCGTACGGACCGGGGAGCTGTTTTTT. Translating gives CASSFGTVRTGELFF.

The chain couples TRBV28 to TRBJ2-7; the match to TRBD1 covers 8 bases. The V gene's germline CDR1 is MDHEN and CDR2 SYDVKM. There are 15 residues in the CDR3. Germline trimming cut 3 bases from V and 2 bases from J; bases unmatched to any gene: 6. The DNA for the CDR3 is TGTGCCAGCAGTTTCCGGACAGGGATTACCTACGAGCAGTACTTC. It encodes CASSFRTGITYEQYF.

This chain joins TRBV2 and TRBJ1-3; 9 nucleotides match TRBD1. CDR3 length equals 15 residues. V shed 6 bases and J 1 base; nucleotides not matched to a gene: 4. Germline V lookup: CDR1 SNHLY, CDR2 FYNNEI. The CDR3 region is CASRLQGASGNTIYF. The CDR3 DNA follows: TGTGCCAGCAGACTACAGGGGGCGTCTGGAAACACCATATATTTT.

Details on this clone: Other DNA variants within this sample encode the same CDR3. The chain is built from TRBV28 and TRBJ1-1; D unresolved. This CDR3 is built from 14 residues. V was pared by 2 bases and J by 0 bases, with 7 bases between. Germline CDR1 is MDHEN and CDR2 is SYDVKM. For the CDR3, the DNA is TGTGCCAGCAGTTTAGGTCAAATGAACACTGAAGCTTTCTTT. Protein: CASSLGQMNTEAFF.

To note about this clone: Germline is not matched at one junction end, which may reflect a read error. The chain recombines TRBV7-7 with TRBJ2-1, with TRBD2 as a possible D gene (5 bases). The CDR3 length is 16 residues. CDR1 and CDR2 from the germline V gene are SSHAT and FNYEAQ (reference sequence). The CDR3 region has the DNA TGTGCTAGCAGCCCAAGACGGACTCCCATCTACAATGAGCAGTTCTTC. Its protein product is CASSPRRTPIYNEQFF.

This clone has just one count. The chain is built from TRBV27 and TRBJ2-2; TRBD2 is a possible D gene (6 bases). This CDR3 contains 16 residues. Germline CDR1 MNHEY, CDR2 SMNVEV (reference sequence). Trimming took 3 bases from V and 0 from J, leaving 11 bases between them. The chain's CDR3 is CASSLLWGANTGELFF. In DNA form, the CDR3 reads TGTGCCAGCAGTTTGCTTTGGGGGGCGAACACCGGGGAGCTGTTTTTT.

The chain uses TRBV10-3 and TRBJ2-3; 7 bases agree with TRBD1. The V gene end was trimmed by 0 bases and the J gene end by 4 bases; junction bases not matched to a gene: 7. CDR1 ENHRY and CDR2 SYGVKD come from the germline V gene. This CDR3 comprises 16 residues. This CDR3 reads CAISESDRKGADTQYF. CDR3 in DNA: TGTGCCATCAGTGAGTCGGACAGGAAAGGCGCAGATACGCAGTATTTT.

The chain employs TRBV19 and TRBJ2-1; 7 bases fit TRBD1. Trimming removed 6 bases from V and 1 base from J; junction bases left unmatched: 15. The CDR3 sequence is 18 residues long. Germline V gives CDR1 LNHDA, CDR2 SQIVND (reference sequence). This CDR3 reads CASRPLQRDRVSYNEQFF. The CDR3 bases are TGTGCCAGTAGACCTCTACAACGCGACAGGGTTTCCTACAATGAGCAGTTCTTC.

This rearrangement joins TRBV18 to TRBJ2-7, with D perhaps TRBD1 or TRBD2 (5 bases each). CDR1 KGHSH and CDR2 LQKENI come from the germline V gene. The V end was cut by 5 bases, the J end by 4 bases, with 12 bases between. The CDR3 loop spans 13 amino acids. The DNA of the CDR3 is TGTGCCAGCTCATGGGGGAAATTATACGAGCAGTACTTC. This encodes CASSWGKLYEQYF.

The rearrangement links TRBV5-1 to TRBJ2-7, with D perhaps given as TRBD1 or TRBD2 (5 bases each). V lost 4 bases to trimming and J lost 3 bases, with 17 bases between them. The CDR3 totals 15 residues. Germline V CDR1 and CDR2: SGHRS, YFSETQ. The CDR3 loop reads CASSEGTERFYEQYF. CDR3 DNA sequence: TGCGCCAGCAGCGAGGGGACCGAGCGATTCTACGAGCAGTACTTC. The full variable domain, rest sourced from reference TRBV5-1 and TRBJ2-7, is KAGVTQTPRYLIKTRGQQVTLSCSPISGHRSVSWYQQTPGQGLQFLFEYFSETQRNKGNFPGRFSGRQFSNSRSEMNVSTLELGDSALYLCASSEGTERFYEQYFGPGTRLTVT.

CDR3 coding DNA: TGTGCCAGCACCAGTAACACCTACGAGCAGTACTTC. It encodes CASTSNTYEQYF. The V gene is TRBV27, the J gene TRBJ2-7; D remains unclear. Germline CDR1 reads MNHEY; CDR2 reads SMNVEV (reference sequence). V was shortened by 7 bases and J by 2 bases, with 9 bases between the two germline ends. CDR3 length equals 12 residues.

As concerns this clone: The same CDR3 also results from other DNA sequences found in this sample. The rearrangement uses TRBV28 and TRBJ2-7; D uncertain. CDR1 and CDR2 (germline): MDHEN, SYDVKM. This CDR3 comprises 12 residues. Trimming shortened V by 3 bases and J by 4 bases, and 7 bases separated the two germline ends. CDR3 loop: CASSLSGYEQYF. The CDR3 DNA sequence: TGTGCCAGCAGTTTGTCTGGTTACGAGCAGTACTTC.

The chain links TRBV5-1 to TRBJ2-7; 9 nucleotides agree with TRBD1. The junction had 6 bases not matched to a gene; V was cut back by 0 bases and J by 2 bases. Germline values: CDR1 SGHRS, CDR2 YFSETQ. There are 16 residues in the CDR3. This CDR3 reads CASSLGGQGQTYEQYF. The CDR3 nucleotides read TGCGCCAGCAGCTTGGGCGGACAGGGGCAAACCTACGAGCAGTACTTC.

This clone was observed once. This chain links TRBV14 with TRBJ2-3; D might be TRBD2 (6 bases). Trimming removed 0 bases at V and 4 bases at J, with 17 bases between. The CDR3 has 17 amino acids. CDR1 and CDR2 from the germline V gene are SGHDN and FVKESK. CDR3 residues: CASSQDRTNRGADTQYF. The CDR3 bases are TGTGCCAGCAGCCAAGATCGGACTAACCGGGGCGCAGATACGCAGTATTTT.

This clone was observed a single time. CDR3 protein: CAIRRGQLNTGELFF. CDR3 DNA: TGTGCCATCAGGAGGGGACAGCTTAACACCGGGGAGCTGTTTTTT. This rearrangement joins TRBV10-3 to TRBJ2-2; 7 bases match TRBD1. V shed 6 bases, J shed 2 bases, and the junction held 6 bases outside the gene matches. Germline V gene lookup returns CDR1 ENHRY and CDR2 SYGVKD. The CDR3 extends over 15 amino acids.